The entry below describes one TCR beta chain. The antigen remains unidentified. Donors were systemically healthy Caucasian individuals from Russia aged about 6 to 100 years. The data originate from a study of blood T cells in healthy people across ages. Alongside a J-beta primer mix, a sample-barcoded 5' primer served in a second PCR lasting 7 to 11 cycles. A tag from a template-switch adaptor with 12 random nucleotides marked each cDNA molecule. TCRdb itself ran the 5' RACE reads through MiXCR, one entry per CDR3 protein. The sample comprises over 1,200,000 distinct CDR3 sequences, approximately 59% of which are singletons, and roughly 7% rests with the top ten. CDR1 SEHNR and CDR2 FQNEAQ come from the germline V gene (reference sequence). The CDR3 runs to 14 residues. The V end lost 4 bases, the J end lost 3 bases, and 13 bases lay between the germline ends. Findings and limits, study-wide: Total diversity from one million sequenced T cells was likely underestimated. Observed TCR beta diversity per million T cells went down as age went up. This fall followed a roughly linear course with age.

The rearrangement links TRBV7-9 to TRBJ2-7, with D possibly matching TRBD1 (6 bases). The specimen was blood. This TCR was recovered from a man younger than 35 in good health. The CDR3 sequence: CASSSGTPNYEQYF. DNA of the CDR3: TGTGCCAGCAGCTCCGGGACACCAAACTACGAGCAGTACTTC.